The clone carrying this TCR beta chain was observed a handful of times. The TCR beta libraries were generated through quantitative 5'-RACE incorporating molecular barcodes. TCRdb independently ran MiXCR on the 5' RACE reads; one entry per CDR3 protein. The repertoire consists of 250,000 or so distinct CDR3 sequences, with 18% occurring once and the leading ten covering approximately 33%. The data are from a study of CD8 T cells in ankylosing spondylitis. V was trimmed by 0 bases and J by 3 bases, leaving 15 bases between them. The CDR3 loop spans 16 amino acids. Germline V gene data show CDR1 as SGHRS and CDR2 as YFSETQ.

This clonotype was obtained from a male donor with ankylosing spondylitis or in good health (not recorded which). Sequencing used blood, either unsorted or a sorted T cell fraction (not recorded which). The V and J genes are TRBV5-1 and TRBJ1-1; D not resolved. DNA of the CDR3: TGCGCCAGCAGCTTGGATTTCGAGGGCCTCGACACTGAAGCTTTCTTT. It codes for CASSLDFEGLDTEAFF. The complete variable domain, with remaining parts taken from reference TRBV5-1 and TRBJ1-1, reads KAGVTQTPRYLIKTRGQQVTLSCSPISGHRSVSWYQQTPGQGLQFLFEYFSETQRNKGNFPGRFSGRQFSNSRSEMNVSTLELGDSALYLCASSLDFEGLDTEAFFGQGTRLTVV.